This entry lists 6 T cell receptor beta chains sequenced from one sample in a study of shared clonotypes between healthy human individuals. Only in-frame clones appear in the TCRdb table, and some are missing; sequencing was by immunoSEQ multiplex PCR. The repertoire holds some 2.1 million clones, with approximately 95% as singletons. The specimen was naive CD4+ T cells sorted from blood. Subset denoted: CD45RA+ positively selected. These receptors all stem from a man younger than 35 in good health.

The V gene is TRBV27, the J gene TRBJ2-7; TRBD2 might be the D (5 bases). V lost 5 bases and J 7 bases, leaving 15 bases between the germline ends. This CDR3 contains 13 residues. Germline V CDR1 and CDR2: MNHEY, SMNVEV (reference sequence). CDR3 loop: CASSTSGVGEQYF. CDR3 coding DNA: TGTGCCAGCAGTACTTCCGGGGTTGGTGAGCAGTACTTC.

This sequence joins TRBV29-1 and TRBJ2-3; 9 bases align to TRBD1. The CDR3 is 14 amino acids. Germline V gives CDR1 SQVTM, CDR2 ANQGSEA. The junction had 9 bases not matched to a gene; V was cut back by 5 bases and J by 6 bases. The CDR3, as DNA: TGCAGCGTTACGAGGGACAGGGAATGGGATACGCAGTATTTT. Protein: CSVTRDREWDTQYF.

The chain uses TRBV5-1 and TRBJ1-1; the D gene is possibly TRBD1 (5 bases). Germline CDR1 and CDR2: SGHRS and YFSETQ. Trimming removed 2 bases from V and 0 bases from J, with 11 bases in between. The CDR3 has 15 amino acids. CDR3 in DNA: TGCGCCAGCAGCTTTGTCCAGGGCATGAACACTGAAGCTTTCTTT. This gives the protein CASSFVQGMNTEAFF.

This clone was found once. Within the sample, other DNA sequences also encode this same CDR3. The DNA for the CDR3 is TGCGCCAGCAGCCAAGTTCGTGCGGAGACCCAGTACTTC. As protein: CASSQVRAETQYF. The gene calls are TRBV4-1 and TRBJ2-5; no definite D call. V gave up 1 base and J gave up 5 bases, with 8 bases separating them. The CDR3 totals 13 residues. Germline CDR1 and CDR2: MGHRA and YSYEKL.

The rearrangement uses TRBV19 and TRBJ2-3, with 10 bases matching TRBD2. Germline V lookup: CDR1 LNHDA, CDR2 SQIVND (reference sequence). The ends lost 3 bases at V and 0 bases at J; junction bases unmatched: 9. The CDR3 runs 18 residues. The DNA for the CDR3 is TGTGCCAGTAGTATGGTTAGCGGGGGGTCCGCTAGCACAGATACGCAGTATTTT. Protein sequence: CASSMVSGGSASTDTQYF.

V and J are TRBV30 and TRBJ1-2, with a weak D call TRBD1 (6 bases). Between the trimmed V and J ends, which lost 0 bases and 2 bases, there was a span of 10 bases. The CDR3 length is 14 residues. Per germline, CDR1 GTSNPN and CDR2 SVGIG (reference sequence). In DNA, the CDR3 is TGTGCCTGGAGTGTAAGAGGACAGAACTATGGCTACACCTTC. Its translation is CAWSVRGQNYGYTF.